Listed below are T cell receptor beta chains from one sample, sequenced in a study of beta chain features in type 1 diabetes. Sequencing used immunoSEQ multiplex PCR; TCRdb keeps in-frame clones, though not all of them. Among about 620,000 clones listed, about 16% were seen once. The sequenced material came from naive CD4+ T cells from blood. The origin of the receptors is a man younger than 35 in good health. Each CDR3 is given with its conserved first and last residue. D genes are given only for firm matches. The listing skips clone size in some rows; elsewhere it reads once, few, many or a size class.

NA,TRBJ1-5,few,TRBV7-9,TGTGCCAGCAGCTTGTCAGGGAATTTTCAGCCCCAGCATTTT,CASSLSGNFQPQHF
TRBD1,TRBJ1-1,few,TRBV7-9,TGTGCCAGCAGCTTACTCGTTCTGCGGGACAGTGCCATGAACACTGAAGCTTTCTTT,CASSLLVLRDSAMNTEAFF
NA,TRBJ2-7,NA,TRBV5-6,TGTGCCAGCAATAGGGCGGTAGCCCCCCTCGAGTTC,CASNRAVAPLEF
TRBD1,TRBJ1-1,NA,TRBV28,TGTGCCAGCACCTCTCTGAGACAGGGGGCTGAAGCTTTCTTT,CASTSLRQGAEAFF
NA,TRBJ2-1,NA,TRBV2,TGTGCCAGCAGGGTGGCCGGTGAGCAGTTCTTC,CASRVAGEQFF
TRBD1,TRBJ1-1,few,TRBV27,TGTGCCAGCAGTTTAAGACGACAGGGCACTGAAGCTTTCTTT,CASSLRRQGTEAFF
TRBD1,TRBJ2-7,NA,TRBV7-9,TGTGCCAGCAGCTTACGAATTGGGACAGGGGGCTACGAGCAGTACTTC,CASSLRIGTGGYEQYF
TRBD1,TRBJ2-5,NA,TRBV7-2,TGTGCCAGCAGCCGAGCGGGTGGACAGGGGAGGGAGACCCAGTACTTC,CASSRAGGQGRETQYF
NA,TRBJ1-2,NA,TRBV7-2,TGTGCCAGCAGCCCCGGTGGGCTTGGCTACACCTTC,CASSPGGLGYTF
NA,TRBJ2-2,NA,TRBV4-2,TGTGCCAGCAGCCAATCGGGACTTTCCACCGGGGAGCTGTTTTTT,CASSQSGLSTGELFF
NA,TRBJ2-2,NA,TRBV7-9,TGTGCCAGCAGCTCCCGGGTCAACACCGGGGAGCTGTTTTTT,CASSSRVNTGELFF
NA,TRBJ2-2,NA,TRBV5-1,TGCGCCAGCAGCTCTTACAGGGTAAAGGTGAACACCGGGGAGCTGTTTTTT,CASSSYRVKVNTGELFF
TRBD2,TRBJ2-2,few,TRBV7-2,TGTGCCAGCAGCTTAAGAGGGCTAGCGGGAGGTACCGGGGAGCTGTTTTTT,CASSLRGLAGGTGELFF
TRBD1,TRBJ1-4,NA,TRBV27,TGTGCCAGCCGACGACAGGGAGATGAAAAACTGTTTTTT,CASRRQGDEKLFF
NA,TRBJ2-3,few,TRBV7-3,TGTGCCAGCAGCCTAAGGACTGGCACAGATACGCAGTATTTT,CASSLRTGTDTQYF
NA,TRBJ2-5,few,TRBV9,TGTGCCAGCAGCGTAAGGGATCAAGAGACCCAGTACTTC,CASSVRDQETQYF